These T cell receptor beta chains were read from a single sample in a study of OX40 agonist ivuxolimab in advanced cancers. Sequencing was performed with immunoSEQ multiplex PCR; in TCRdb, only in-frame clones are kept and a portion is missing. The sample contains under 50,000 clones, approximately 79% of which appear only once. The sequencing here drew on CD4+ or CD8+ T cells sorted from blood, taken in a trial of the OX40 agonist ivuxolimab. The receptor set was obtained from an adult with an advanced solid tumor such as melanoma, head and neck, liver or kidney cancer. CDR3s include the opening cysteine and the closing phenylalanine or tryptophan. The D gene is left open where the match is weak. Clone size appears in some rows only: once, few, many, or a class for an expanded clone.

j_call v_call clone_size d_call cdr3_nt cdr3_aa
TRBJ1-5 TRBV7-9 . . TGTGCCAGCAGCCCATTTACAGGTTATAGCAATCAGCCCCAGCATTTT CASSPFTGYSNQPQHF
TRBJ1-2 TRBV5-1 once TRBD1 TGCGCCAGCAGCTCAGGGACAGGGGGCACTGGCTACACCTTC CASSSGTGGTGYTF
TRBJ2-3 TRBV10-1 . TRBD2 TGCGCCAGCAGTGAGCCAGCGGGAGGTACGCAGTATTTT CASSEPAGGTQYF
TRBJ2-7 TRBV25-1 once . TGTGCCAGCAGCGCCCTGGGGGATAGATCCTACGAGCAGTACTTC CASSALGDRSYEQYF
TRBJ1-5 TRBV7-2 few . TGTGCCAGCAGCTTCCAGGGAGGTCAGCCCCAGCATTTT CASSFQGGQPQHF
TRBJ2-6 TRBV6-5 . . TGTGCCAGCAGTTACTCGAGTAATGGTGGGGCCAACGTCCTGACTTTC CASSYSSNGGANVLTF
TRBJ1-4 TRBV30 . . TGTGCCTGGAGTCCTACACCTTTTAATGAAAAACTGTTTTTT CAWSPTPFNEKLFF
TRBJ1-2 TRBV4-1 . . TGCGCCAGCAGCCAAGATCCCAGCTACTATGGCTACACCTTC CASSQDPSYYGYTF
TRBJ2-4 TRBV10-3 . TRBD1 TGTGCCATAGGGGACAGCGGAAACATTCAGTACTTC CAIGDSGNIQYF
TRBJ2-2 TRBV7-8 once TRBD2 TGTGCCAGCAGCCGAGGGGGACTAGCGGGCTCGAACACCGGGGAGCTGTTTTTT CASSRGGLAGSNTGELFF
TRBJ2-1 TRBV6-4 . . TGTGCCAGCAGTGAGAGGGGAATGGGGGATGAGCAGTTCTTC CASSERGMGDEQFF
TRBJ2-2 TRBV29-1 . TRBD2 TGCAGCGTTGAGGCTAGCGGGGACGGGGAGCTGTTTTTT CSVEASGDGELFF
TRBJ1-6 TRBV7-2 . . TGTGCCAGCAGCTACGTCAGCGGGGTCTCCTATAATTCACCCCTCCACTTT CASSYVSGVSYNSPLHF
TRBJ1-5 TRBV5-1 . . TGCGCCAGCAGCTTGGGGGAACAGGGACAGCCCCAGCATTTT CASSLGEQGQPQHF
TRBJ1-5 TRBV6-6 . . TGTGCCAGCAGCCCTCTTTATAGCAATCAGCCCCAGCATTTT CASSPLYSNQPQHF
TRBJ1-5 TRBV27 . . TGTGCCAGCAGTCCCCGGAGATCTGTAATCCTGCCCCAGCATTTT CASSPRRSVILPQHF
TRBJ2-7 TRBV2 . . TGTGCCAGCAGTGACAGGGGGACTGGATCGTACGAGCAGTACTTC CASSDRGTGSYEQYF
TRBJ2-3 TRBV6-1 . TRBD2 TGTGCCAGCAGTGCACAGAGGGTAGCGGGACGCCCAGATACGCAGTATTTT CASSAQRVAGRPDTQYF
TRBJ2-7 TRBV5-6 . . TGTGCCAGCAGCAACAGCTACGAGCAGTACTTC CASSNSYEQYF
TRBJ2-7 TRBV6-6 . TRBD1 TGTGCCGGCGGAAGGGACAGCTCCTACGAGCAGTACTTC CAGGRDSSYEQYF
TRBJ2-7 TRBV7-9 . . TGTGCCAGCAGCCCGGACGGTATCAACGAGCAGTACTTC CASSPDGINEQYF
TRBJ1-5 TRBV27 medium-sized . TGTGCCAGCACCCCGTCGGCACACCCGAGGGAGCCCCAGCATTTT CASTPSAHPREPQHF
TRBJ2-2 TRBV29-1 . . TGCAGCGTTGGATTGAGGGGAGCCGGGGAGCTGTTTTTT CSVGLRGAGELFF
TRBJ2-6 TRBV29-1 . . TGCAGCGTTGAGGCCTCTGGGGCCAACGTCCTGACTTTC CSVEASGANVLTF
TRBJ2-1 TRBV6-6 . . TGTGCCAGCAGCATCGGACACAGCTCCTACAATGAGCAGTTCTTC CASSIGHSSYNEQFF
TRBJ2-7 TRBV30 . TRBD2 TGTGCCTGGAGCCCCTGCAACCGACCGGGACTAGTGTCCTACGAGCAGTACTTC CAWSPCNRPGLVSYEQYF
TRBJ2-7 TRBV6-5 . . TGTGCCAGCAGTTACTCGATTGGACTTAGGGACTACGAGCAGTACTTC CASSYSIGLRDYEQYF
TRBJ2-5 TRBV29-1 . . TGCAGCGGACGGGACCCTCTCCAAGAGACCCAGTACTTC CSGRDPLQETQYF
TRBJ2-1 TRBV29-1 . . TGCAGCGTTGAAACGGAGCTGGTCTACAATGAGCAGTTCTTC CSVETELVYNEQFF
TRBJ1-2 TRBV7-8 . . TGTGCCAGCAGTGATAGAACAGGGCTACGCTCCTTCTATGGCTACACCTTC CASSDRTGLRSFYGYTF
TRBJ1-2 TRBV30 . . TGTGCATCCGGACAGAGAAACTATGGCTACACCTTC CASGQRNYGYTF
TRBJ2-7 TRBV5-6 once TRBD2 TGTGCCAGCAGATACTCAGCGGGGGGTGGTTTTGAGCAGTACTTC CASRYSAGGGFEQYF
TRBJ1-5 TRBV2 . . TGTGCCAGCAGTGACCCACAGGGACAGCCCCAGCATTTT CASSDPQGQPQHF
TRBJ1-5 TRBV6-5 . . TGTGCCAGCAGACCCGACAGGTTTAGCAATCAGCCCCAGCATTTT CASRPDRFSNQPQHF
TRBJ1-1 TRBV6-6 . TRBD1 TGTGCCAGCAGTTCCAACGACAGGGGGAACACTGAAGCTTTCTTT CASSSNDRGNTEAFF
TRBJ2-1 TRBV5-1 . . TGCGCCAGCAGCTTGTCGGTAGCGGAAAGCCGCAAGTCGAGCTCCTACAATGAGCAGTTCTTC CASSLSVAESRKSSSYNEQFF
TRBJ1-3 TRBV7-6 . TRBD1 TGTGCCAGCAGCTTAGCCGGACAGGGCTCTGGAAACACCATATATTTT CASSLAGQGSGNTIYF
TRBJ1-1 TRBV19 . . TGTGCCAGTAGTATAGTGGGACCTCAGGTGAGGGAAGCTTTCTTT CASSIVGPQVREAFF
TRBJ2-2 TRBV27 . TRBD2 TGTGCCAGCAGTTTAGGACTAGCGACCGGGGAGCTGTTTTTT CASSLGLATGELFF
TRBJ2-7 TRBV27 . . TGTGCCAGCAGGCTATACAGGGGGGGCCCCTACGAGCAGTACTTC CASRLYRGGPYEQYF
TRBJ1-2 TRBV2 . . TGTGCCAGCAGTGAAGGATATGGCTACACCTTC CASSEGYGYTF
TRBJ2-1 TRBV11-2 once TRBD2 TGTGCCAGCAGCTTAGAGGTAGCGGGAGATCAGTTCTTC CASSLEVAGDQFF
TRBJ2-3 TRBV5-1 once . TGCGCCAGCAGCTTGGTACTAGGACAAAACATAGATACGCAGTATTTT CASSLVLGQNIDTQYF
TRBJ2-5 TRBV7-6 . TRBD2 TGTGCCAGCGGTAGCGGGATGGAGACCCAGTACTTC CASGSGMETQYF
TRBJ2-5 TRBV10-1 . TRBD2 TGCGCCAGCAGCCCAGGGACTAGCGGGAGATGGTTGGGGGAGACCCAGTACTTC CASSPGTSGRWLGETQYF
TRBJ2-7 TRBV5-6 . . TGTGCCAGCAGCCCCGGGATAAAATACGAGCAGTACTTC CASSPGIKYEQYF